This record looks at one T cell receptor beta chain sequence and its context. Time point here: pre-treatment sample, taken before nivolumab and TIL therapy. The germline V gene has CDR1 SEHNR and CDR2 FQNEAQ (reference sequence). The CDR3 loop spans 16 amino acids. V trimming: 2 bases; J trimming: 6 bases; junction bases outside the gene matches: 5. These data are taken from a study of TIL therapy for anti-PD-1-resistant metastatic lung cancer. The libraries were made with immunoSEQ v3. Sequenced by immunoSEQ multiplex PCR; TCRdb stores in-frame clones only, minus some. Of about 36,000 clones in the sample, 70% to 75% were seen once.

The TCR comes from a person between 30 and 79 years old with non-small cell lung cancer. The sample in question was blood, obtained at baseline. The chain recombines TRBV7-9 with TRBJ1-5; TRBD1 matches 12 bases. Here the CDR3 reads CASSLSGTGGGQPQHF. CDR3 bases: TGTGCCAGCAGCTTATCCGGGACAGGGGGCGGTCAGCCCCAGCATTTT. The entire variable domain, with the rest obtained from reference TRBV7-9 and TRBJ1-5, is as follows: DTGVSQNPRHKITKRGQNVTFRCDPISEHNRLYWYRQTLGQGPEFLTYFQNEAQLEKSRLLSDRFSAERPKGSFSTLEIQRTEQGDSAMYLCASSLSGTGGGQPQHFGDGTRLSIL.